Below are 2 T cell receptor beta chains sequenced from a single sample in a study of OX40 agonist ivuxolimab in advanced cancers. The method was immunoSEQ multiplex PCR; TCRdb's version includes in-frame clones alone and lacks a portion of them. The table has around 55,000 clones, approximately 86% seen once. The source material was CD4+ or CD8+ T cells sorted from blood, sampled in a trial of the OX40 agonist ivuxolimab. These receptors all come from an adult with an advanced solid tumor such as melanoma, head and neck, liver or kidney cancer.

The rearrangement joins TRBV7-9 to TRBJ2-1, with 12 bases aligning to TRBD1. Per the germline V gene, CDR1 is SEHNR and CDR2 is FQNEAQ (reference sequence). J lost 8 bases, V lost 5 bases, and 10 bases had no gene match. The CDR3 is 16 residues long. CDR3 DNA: TGTGCCAGCAGCCCAGGGGGACAGGGGGCTTACTATGAGCAGTTCTTC. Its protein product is CASSPGGQGAYYEQFF.

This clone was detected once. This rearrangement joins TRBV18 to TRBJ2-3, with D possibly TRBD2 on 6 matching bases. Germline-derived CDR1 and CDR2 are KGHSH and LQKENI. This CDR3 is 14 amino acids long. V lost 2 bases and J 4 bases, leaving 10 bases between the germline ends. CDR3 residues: CASSPGGGADTQYF. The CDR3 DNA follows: TGTGCCAGCTCACCAGGTGGCGGGGCAGATACGCAGTATTTT. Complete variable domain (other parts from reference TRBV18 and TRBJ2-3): NAGVMQNPRHLVRRRGQEARLRCSPMKGHSHVYWYRQLPEEGLKFMVYLQKENIIDESGMPKERFSAEFPKEGPSILRIQQVVRGDSAAYFCASSPGGGADTQYFGPGTRLTVL.